One sample yielded the 3 T cell receptor beta chains listed below, sequenced in a study of T cell repertoires in cytomegalovirus infection. No antigen has been identified for these receptors. TCRdb passed the reads through MiXCR, listing each CDR3 protein once. There are roughly 990,000 distinct CDR3 sequences in the sample; less than 40% occur only once, and over 12% lies in the top ten. Source: cultured CD8+ T cells from PBMCs, taken from culture after CMV antigen stimulation. These receptors were collected from a human donor in good health (CMV status not recorded). Some clones in this sample may be carry-over from other donors' samples.

This clonotype was detected a few times. The genes are TRBV6-1 and TRBJ1-2; D remains unclear. Germline loops: CDR1 MNHNS, CDR2 SASEGT. The V gene lost 4 bases and the J gene lost 5 bases, with 14 bases spanning the gap. The CDR3 runs 14 residues. The CDR3 DNA follows: TGTGCCAGCAGTGCATTAATCTTGACGTATGGCTACACCTTC. This sequence encodes CASSALILTYGYTF.

For the CDR3, the DNA is TGCAGTGCAAGAAAGACCGGACAGGGCTCCTACAATGAGCAGTTCTTC. It codes for CSARKTGQGSYNEQFF. The V call is TRBV20-1, the J call TRBJ2-1; 8 nucleotides agree with TRBD1. The CDR3 totals 16 residues. V was pared by 6 bases and J by 0 bases, with 10 bases of the junction left unmatched. Germline CDR1 DFQATT, CDR2 SNEGSKA (reference sequence).

This chain joins TRBV6-1 and TRBJ2-2, with D perhaps assigned TRBD1 or TRBD2 (6 bases each). The CDR3 spans 15 residues. Germline CDR1 and CDR2: MNHNS and SASEGT. Trimming removed 3 bases at V and 6 bases at J, with 14 bases between. CDR3 sequence reads: CASSDKGRGAGELFF. CDR3 sequence (DNA): TGTGCCAGCAGTGATAAGGGTAGGGGGGCCGGGGAGCTGTTTTTT.